The 9 T cell receptor beta chains given below trace back to one sample, sequenced in a study of shared clonotypes between healthy human individuals. The table came from immunoSEQ multiplex PCR; TCRdb's copy has only in-frame clones and leaves some out. The repertoire has a few million clones, 93% of them found once; the top ten carry approximately 1.7%. CD45RO negativity and positive selection for CCR7 defined naive CD8 cells, a population that excluded terminally differentiated effector memory CD45RA+ cells. The sequenced sample consisted of naive CD8+ T cells from PBMCs. The receptors were sampled from a man aged 18 to 29 in good health. Some clones in this sample may be carry-over from other donors' samples.

This chain uses TRBV27 with TRBJ1-4; the match to TRBD1 covers 8 bases. Germline trimming cut 0 bases from V and 0 bases from J; bases unmatched to any gene: 9. There are 19 residues in the CDR3. Germline V gives CDR1 MNHEY, CDR2 SMNVEV (reference sequence). CDR3 in amino acids: CASSLSTTGVHTTNEKLFF. DNA of the CDR3: TGTGCCAGCAGTTTATCGACGACAGGGGTCCATACAACTAATGAAAAACTGTTTTTT.

V usage is TRBV10-2 and J usage is TRBJ2-3; 8 bases are a match to TRBD2. After removal of 0 bases from V and 4 bases from J, the junction contained 15 bases not matched to a gene. This CDR3 has 19 amino acids. Germline V gene data show CDR1 as WSHSY and CDR2 as SAAADI. Here the CDR3 reads CASSESGMLSGREADTQYF. The DNA for the CDR3 is TGCGCCAGCAGTGAGTCAGGGATGTTAAGCGGGAGAGAGGCAGATACGCAGTATTTT.

The rearrangement joins TRBV21-1 to TRBJ2-2; no DNA check was done on the table's D call, TRBD2. TRBV21-1 is a listed pseudogene. The CDR3 length is 20 residues. The chain's CDR3 is CASSKNSGTSGKRGTGELFF. The CDR3 coding sequence is TGTGCCAGCAGCAAGAACTCCGGGACTAGCGGGAAAAGGGGCACCGGGGAGCTGTTTTTT.

The chain recombines TRBV6-1 with TRBJ2-7; weak D call: TRBD2 (6 bases). V was cut by 2 bases and J by 3 bases, with 14 bases left in between. From germline, CDR1 is MNHNS and CDR2 SASEGT. The CDR3 runs to 15 residues. CDR3 region: CASSERGWDDYEQYF. Here the CDR3 DNA reads TGTGCCAGCAGTGAACGGGGGTGGGACGACTACGAGCAGTACTTC.

The chain recombines TRBV9 with TRBJ1-2; 7 bases agree with TRBD1. V gave up 3 bases and J gave up 5 bases; unmatched junction bases: 10. Germline V gene data show CDR1 as SGDLS and CDR2 as YYNGEE. This CDR3 has 15 amino acids. CDR3 nucleotide sequence: TGTGCCAGCAGCGCCGCCCGGGACAGAACATATGGCTACACCTTC. It yields the protein CASSAARDRTYGYTF.

The rearrangement links TRBV11-2 to TRBJ2-1; 7 nucleotides agree with TRBD2. There are 16 residues in the CDR3. Germline assignment: CDR1 SGHAT and CDR2 FQNNGV. The ends lost 1 base at V and 4 bases at J; junction bases unmatched: 7. The CDR3 reads CASSLVLAGEYNEQFF. In DNA, the CDR3 is TGTGCCAGCAGCTTAGTACTCGCGGGAGAGTACAATGAGCAGTTCTTC.

This chain uses TRBV27 with TRBJ1-5, with D unclear. The V and J ends lost 8 bases and 0 bases respectively, with 14 bases between them. The CDR3 is made up of 15 amino acids. Germline V gene lookup returns CDR1 MNHEY and CDR2 SMNVEV (reference sequence). As DNA, the CDR3 is TGTGCCAGCGTCGTGGGGTCTAATAGCAATCAGCCCCAGCATTTT. Its translation: CASVVGSNSNQPQHF.

The chain carries TRBV19 and TRBJ2-1; TRBD1 agrees at 8 bases. Trimming cost V 5 bases and J 13 bases; bases outside gene matches: 7. Germline loops: CDR1 LNHDA, CDR2 SQIVND (reference sequence). The CDR3 length is 12 residues. The CDR3 is CASSPGQGVQFF. The DNA of the CDR3 is TGTGCCAGTAGTCCTGGACAGGGTGTCCAGTTCTTC. Supplemented by reference TRBV19 and TRBJ2-1, the full variable domain reads DGGITQSPKYLFRKEGQNVTLSCEQNLNHDAMYWYRQDPGQGLRLIYYSQIVNDFQKGDIAEGYSVSREKKESFPLTVTSAQKNPTAFYLCASSPGQGVQFFGPGTRLTVL.

This chain connects TRBV21-1 to TRBJ1-2; the table assigns TRBD1, which was not confirmed against the DNA. TRBV21-1 has pseudogene status. The CDR3 is 13 residues long. CDR3 amino acids: CASSPRQGARGTF. The CDR3 coding sequence is TGTGCCAGCAGCCCCAGACAGGGGGCAAGAGGCACCTTC.